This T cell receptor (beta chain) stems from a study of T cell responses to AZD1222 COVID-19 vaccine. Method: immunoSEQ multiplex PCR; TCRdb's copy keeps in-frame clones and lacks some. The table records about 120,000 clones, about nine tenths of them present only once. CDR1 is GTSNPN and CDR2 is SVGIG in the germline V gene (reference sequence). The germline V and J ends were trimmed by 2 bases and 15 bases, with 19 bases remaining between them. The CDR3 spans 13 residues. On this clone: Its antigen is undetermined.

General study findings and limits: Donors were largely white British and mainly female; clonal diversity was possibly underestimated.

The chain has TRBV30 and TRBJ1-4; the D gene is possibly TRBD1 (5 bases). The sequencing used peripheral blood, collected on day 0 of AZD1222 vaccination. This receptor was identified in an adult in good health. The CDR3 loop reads CAWSNSRPGVMFF. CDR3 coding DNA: TGTGCCTGGAGTAATAGCCGCCCGGGGGTGATGTTTTTT. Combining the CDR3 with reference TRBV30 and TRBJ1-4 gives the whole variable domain SQTIHQWPATLVQPVGSPLSLECTVEGTSNPNLYWYRQAAGRGLQLLFYSVGIGQISSEVPQNLSASRPQDRQFILSSKKLLLSDSGFYLCAWSNSRPGVMFFGSGTQLSVL.